Included here is one T cell receptor (beta chain) sequence, with context. Antigen: not known. Sequenced by immunoSEQ multiplex PCR; TCRdb stores in-frame clones only, minus some. This table has roughly 80,000 clones, around 90% appearing once. The V and J ends lost 6 bases and 2 bases respectively, with 7 bases between them. Germline CDR1 MNHNY, CDR2 SVGAGI (reference sequence). The CDR3 is made up of 12 amino acids. This specimen belongs to a study of T cell responses to AZD1222 COVID-19 vaccine. Findings and caveats of the study: Nearly half of spike-specific TCRs reportedly target unmutated variant regions.

This specimen was peripheral blood, taken 28 days after the second AZD1222 dose. This TCR came from an adult who received the AZD1222 COVID-19 vaccine. The chain carries TRBV6-6 and TRBJ1-1; D call uncertain. CDR3 coding DNA: TGTGCCAGCAGGAACCCAAACACTGAAGCTTTCTTT. Translated, it gives CASRNPNTEAFF.